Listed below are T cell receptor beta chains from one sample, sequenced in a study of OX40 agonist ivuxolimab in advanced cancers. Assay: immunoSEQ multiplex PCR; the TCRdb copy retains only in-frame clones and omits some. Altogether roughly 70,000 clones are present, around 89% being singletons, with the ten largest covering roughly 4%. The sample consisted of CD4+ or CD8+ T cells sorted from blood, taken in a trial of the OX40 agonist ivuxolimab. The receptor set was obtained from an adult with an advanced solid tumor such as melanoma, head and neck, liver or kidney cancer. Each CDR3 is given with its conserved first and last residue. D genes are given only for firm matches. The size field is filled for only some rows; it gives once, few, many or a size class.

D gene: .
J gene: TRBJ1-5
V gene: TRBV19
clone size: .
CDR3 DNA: TGTGCCAGTAGTATGACAGCGGGTCAGCCCCAGCATTTT
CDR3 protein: CASSMTAGQPQHF

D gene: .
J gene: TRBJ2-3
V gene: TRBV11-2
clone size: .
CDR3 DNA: TGTGCCAGCAGCTCCAGACAGGGCACAGATACGCAGTATTTT
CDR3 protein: CASSSRQGTDTQYF

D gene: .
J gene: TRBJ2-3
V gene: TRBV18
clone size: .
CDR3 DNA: TGTGCCAGCTCACCAGGGGCCGGTGCAGATACGCAGTATTTT
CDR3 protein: CASSPGAGADTQYF

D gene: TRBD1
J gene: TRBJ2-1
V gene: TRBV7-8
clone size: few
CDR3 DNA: TGTGCCAGCAGCTTAGGGGCAGGGGGCGATGAGCAGTTCTTC
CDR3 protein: CASSLGAGGDEQFF

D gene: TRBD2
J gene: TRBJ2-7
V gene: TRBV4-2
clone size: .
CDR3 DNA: TGTGCCAGCAGCCAAGGAATTTCGGGACTAGCGGGAGCAGGGAGGTACGAGCAGTACTTC
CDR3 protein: CASSQGISGLAGAGRYEQYF

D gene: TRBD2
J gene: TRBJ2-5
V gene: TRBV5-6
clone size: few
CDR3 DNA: TGTGCCAGCAGCCGCGGGAGGTCCGTAGAGACCCAGTACTTC
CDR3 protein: CASSRGRSVETQYF

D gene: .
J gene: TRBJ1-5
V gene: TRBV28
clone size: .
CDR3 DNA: TGTGCCAGCAGCCGAACCGATAGCAATCAGCCCCAGCATTTT
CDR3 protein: CASSRTDSNQPQHF

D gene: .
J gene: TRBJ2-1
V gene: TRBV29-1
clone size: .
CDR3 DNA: TGCAGCGTAGGGGACCCCTTTTTGCGCGATGAGCAGTTCTTC
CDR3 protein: CSVGDPFLRDEQFF

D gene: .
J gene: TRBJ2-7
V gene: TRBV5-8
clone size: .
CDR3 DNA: TGTGCCAGCAGCTTGGGCGAGGACTCCCTCGAGCAGTACTTC
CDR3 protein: CASSLGEDSLEQYF

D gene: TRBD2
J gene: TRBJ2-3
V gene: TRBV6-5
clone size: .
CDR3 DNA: TGTGCCAGCAAGCAAGCGGGAGGCCCAGATACGCAGTATTTT
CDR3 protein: CASKQAGGPDTQYF

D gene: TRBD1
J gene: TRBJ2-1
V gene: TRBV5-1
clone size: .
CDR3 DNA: TGCGCCAGCAGCTTGGGTAGCGGGACAGGGGTTTACGATGAGCAGTTCTTC
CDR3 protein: CASSLGSGTGVYDEQFF

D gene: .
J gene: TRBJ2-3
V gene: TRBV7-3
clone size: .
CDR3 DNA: TGTGCCAGCAGCTTAGATCGGAACACAGATACGCAGTATTTT
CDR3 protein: CASSLDRNTDTQYF

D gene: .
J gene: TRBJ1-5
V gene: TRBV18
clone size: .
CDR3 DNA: TGTGCCAGCTCCCCTCTGCCGGTGAATAGCAATCAGCCCCAGCATTTT
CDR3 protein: CASSPLPVNSNQPQHF

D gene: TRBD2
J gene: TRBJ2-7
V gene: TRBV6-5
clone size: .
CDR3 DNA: TGTGCCAGCAGTTCGACTAGCGGGAGAGGCTACGAGCAGTACTTC
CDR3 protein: CASSSTSGRGYEQYF

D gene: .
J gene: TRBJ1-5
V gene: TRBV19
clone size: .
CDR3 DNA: TGTGCCAGTAGTACCCCGGGAAAAAACCCCAATCAGCCCCAGCATTTT
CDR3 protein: CASSTPGKNPNQPQHF